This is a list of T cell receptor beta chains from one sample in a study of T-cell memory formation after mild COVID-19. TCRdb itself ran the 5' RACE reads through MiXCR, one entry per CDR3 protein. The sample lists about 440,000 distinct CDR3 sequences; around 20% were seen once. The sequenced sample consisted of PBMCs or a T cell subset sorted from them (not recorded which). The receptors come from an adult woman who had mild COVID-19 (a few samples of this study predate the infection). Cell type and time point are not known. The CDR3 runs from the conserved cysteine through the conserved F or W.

CDR3 protein: CASSFRRGAQGGAVTHEQFF
J gene: TRBJ2-1
V gene: TRBV7-2

CDR3 protein: CAWTANYGYTF
J gene: TRBJ1-2
V gene: TRBV30

CDR3 protein: CASSSNTDPSGRFNEQFF
J gene: TRBJ2-1
V gene: TRBV11-2

CDR3 protein: CASSLDSGGTDTQYF
J gene: TRBJ2-3
V gene: TRBV27

CDR3 protein: CASSPPSSANYGYTF
J gene: TRBJ1-2
V gene: TRBV18

CDR3 protein: CATSVSGMNTGELFF
J gene: TRBJ2-2
V gene: TRBV24-1

CDR3 protein: CASTDRTGGWQPQHF
J gene: TRBJ1-5
V gene: TRBV19

CDR3 protein: CASSSGTVTYEQYF
J gene: TRBJ2-7
V gene: TRBV5-1

CDR3 protein: CASSVGGEPQHF
J gene: TRBJ1-5
V gene: TRBV9

CDR3 protein: CASSSGTGTYEQYF
J gene: TRBJ2-7
V gene: TRBV3-1

CDR3 protein: CASSFQGGQETQYF
J gene: TRBJ2-5
V gene: TRBV27

CDR3 protein: CASSAVLGYNEQFF
J gene: TRBJ2-1
V gene: TRBV25-1

CDR3 protein: CASSTWRTSRELFGSYNEQFF
J gene: TRBJ2-1
V gene: TRBV5-4

CDR3 protein: CASSREWGRELFF
J gene: TRBJ2-2
V gene: TRBV7-6

CDR3 protein: CASRADGAKLFF
J gene: TRBJ1-4
V gene: TRBV12-3/TRBV12-4

CDR3 protein: CASSPSGTGGWNEQFF
J gene: TRBJ2-1
V gene: TRBV6-2/TRBV6-3

CDR3 protein: CASSQAENTEAFF
J gene: TRBJ1-1
V gene: TRBV3-1

CDR3 protein: CASSPAPLGQGSQPQHF
J gene: TRBJ1-5
V gene: TRBV7-9

CDR3 protein: CASRPGHIGPWNTEAFF
J gene: TRBJ1-1
V gene: TRBV19

CDR3 protein: CASSLKRRRNRGRPAYNEQFF
J gene: TRBJ2-1
V gene: TRBV7-4

CDR3 protein: CASGLGPTDTQYF
J gene: TRBJ2-3
V gene: TRBV12-5

CDR3 protein: CATSRVGPKDTQYF
J gene: TRBJ2-3
V gene: TRBV15

CDR3 protein: CASENTEAFF
J gene: TRBJ1-1
V gene: TRBV7-9

CDR3 protein: CASSSNSGANVLTF
J gene: TRBJ2-6
V gene: TRBV18

CDR3 protein: CASSRTGGFDTQYF
J gene: TRBJ2-3
V gene: TRBV7-2

CDR3 protein: CASSRGITRSLQETQYF
J gene: TRBJ2-5
V gene: TRBV27

CDR3 protein: CSAPGQGGETQYF
J gene: TRBJ2-5
V gene: TRBV20-1

CDR3 protein: CASTLGGLAGLLSSTDTQYF
J gene: TRBJ2-3
V gene: TRBV12-3/TRBV12-4

CDR3 protein: CASGPDASSSYEQYF
J gene: TRBJ2-7
V gene: TRBV19

CDR3 protein: CASSLADFHTGELFF
J gene: TRBJ2-2
V gene: TRBV5-5

CDR3 protein: CSAVRDIPPRENSPLHF
J gene: TRBJ1-6
V gene: TRBV20-1

CDR3 protein: CSVELRDRGLYEQYF
J gene: TRBJ2-7
V gene: TRBV29-1

CDR3 protein: CASSLRGGGTGELFF
J gene: TRBJ2-2
V gene: TRBV12-3/TRBV12-4

CDR3 protein: CASSGPGQGRGTEAFF
J gene: TRBJ1-1
V gene: TRBV2

CDR3 protein: CASSLGGRMNTEAFF
J gene: TRBJ1-1
V gene: TRBV5-5

CDR3 protein: CSVTAGGTNEKLFF
J gene: TRBJ1-4
V gene: TRBV29-1

CDR3 protein: CASSAQERTGELFF
J gene: TRBJ2-2
V gene: TRBV7-2

CDR3 protein: CASSLMGQDEQYF
J gene: TRBJ2-7
V gene: TRBV9

CDR3 protein: CASSLASGNPYNEQFF
J gene: TRBJ2-1
V gene: TRBV5-1

CDR3 protein: CSASRLARLIDTQYF
J gene: TRBJ2-3
V gene: TRBV20-1

CDR3 protein: CASSFRSGQGLNSPLHF
J gene: TRBJ1-6
V gene: TRBV12-3/TRBV12-4

CDR3 protein: CASSPGSREKLFF
J gene: TRBJ1-4
V gene: TRBV7-2

CDR3 protein: CASSLVVGSNSPLHF
J gene: TRBJ1-6
V gene: TRBV5-1

CDR3 protein: CASSFFRDRGEQYF
J gene: TRBJ2-7
V gene: TRBV6-5

CDR3 protein: CASSYSDVLWSYEQYF
J gene: TRBJ2-7
V gene: TRBV6-5

CDR3 protein: CATSDPATNEKLFF
J gene: TRBJ1-4
V gene: TRBV24-1

CDR3 protein: CSANYGYTF
J gene: TRBJ1-2
V gene: TRBV20-1

CDR3 protein: CASTQQGMETQYF
J gene: TRBJ2-5
V gene: TRBV7-2

CDR3 protein: CASSDGTGNYEQYF
J gene: TRBJ2-7
V gene: TRBV5-6

CDR3 protein: CASSYRTRWNYGYTF
J gene: TRBJ1-2
V gene: TRBV6-2/TRBV6-3

CDR3 protein: CATSRGGGAGETQYF
J gene: TRBJ2-5
V gene: TRBV15

CDR3 protein: CASSHPPDRGTDTQYF
J gene: TRBJ2-3
V gene: TRBV4-1

CDR3 protein: CASRSGSNQPQHF
J gene: TRBJ1-5
V gene: TRBV25-1

CDR3 protein: CASSTDSTYEQYF
J gene: TRBJ2-7
V gene: TRBV7-2

CDR3 protein: CASSYYPNEKLFF
J gene: TRBJ1-4
V gene: TRBV27

CDR3 protein: CASSQEVLASEQYF
J gene: TRBJ2-7
V gene: TRBV4-1

CDR3 protein: CASSLGGGTTNYGYTF
J gene: TRBJ1-2
V gene: TRBV7-8

CDR3 protein: CASSSRGSDNSPLHF
J gene: TRBJ1-6
V gene: TRBV7-9

CDR3 protein: CSVGGAKNIQYF
J gene: TRBJ2-4
V gene: TRBV29-1

CDR3 protein: CASSFTGTYNEQFF
J gene: TRBJ2-1
V gene: TRBV5-4